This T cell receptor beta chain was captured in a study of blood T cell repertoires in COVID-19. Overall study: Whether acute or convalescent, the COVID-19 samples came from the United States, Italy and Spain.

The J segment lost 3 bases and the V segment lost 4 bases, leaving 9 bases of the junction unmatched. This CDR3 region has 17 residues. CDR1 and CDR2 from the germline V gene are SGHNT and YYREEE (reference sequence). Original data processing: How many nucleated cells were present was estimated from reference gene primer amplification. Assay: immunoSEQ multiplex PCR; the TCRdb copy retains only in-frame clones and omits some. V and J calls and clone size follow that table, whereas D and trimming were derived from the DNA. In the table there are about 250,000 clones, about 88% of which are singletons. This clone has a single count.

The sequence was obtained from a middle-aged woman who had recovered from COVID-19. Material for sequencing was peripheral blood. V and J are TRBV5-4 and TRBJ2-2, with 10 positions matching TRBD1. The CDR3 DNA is TGTGCCAGCAGCGGAGACAGGGGGCTCTCGGACACCGGGGAGCTGTTTTTT. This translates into CASSGDRGLSDTGELFF.